The clone carrying this T cell receptor (beta chain) was found a few times. One junction end does not reproduce the germline sequence, and a read error may be involved. The sample belongs to a study of blood T cell repertoires in COVID-19. Study at large: From the United States, Italy and Spain came samples of acute and convalescent COVID-19. T cells, B-cell-depleted T cells, or PBMCs supplied cDNA or gDNA.

The CDR3 contains 15 residues. Germline CDR1 SGHRS, CDR2 YFSETQ. In the authors' workflow: The assay estimated nucleated cells by amplifying reference gene primers. The data were produced by immunoSEQ multiplex PCR, yet TCRdb's version contains in-frame clones alone and is incomplete. The V and J calls and the clone size are those of that table, but D and trimming were determined from the DNA. The data hold about 59,000 clones, with 79% observed a single time. The TCR sequence derives from a man in his 60s with acute or convalescent COVID-19. This chain joins TRBV5-1 and TRBJ2-7; TRBD2 matches 8 bases. The sequenced sample was peripheral blood. CDR3 region: CASSFLSGSSNEQYF. CDR3 DNA: TGCGCCAGCAGCTTCTTAAGCGGGAGCTCCAACGAGCAGTACTTC. The full variable domain, in which reference TRBV5-1 and TRBJ2-7 provide the parts outside the CDR3, is KAGVTQTPRYLIKTRGQQVTLSCSPISGHRSVSWYQQTPGQGLQFLFEYFSETQRNKGNFPGRFSGRQFSNSRSEMNVSTLELGDSALYLCASSFLSGSSNEQYFGPGTRLTVT.